This entry features one T cell receptor (beta chain) sequence. TCRdb's table, derived via immunoSEQ multiplex PCR, lists solely in-frame clones and lacks some. The sample shows about 93,000 clones, 95% of them seen only once. Germline loops: CDR1 LNHDA, CDR2 SQIVND (reference sequence). This CDR3 has 15 amino acids. Germline trimming cut 4 bases from V and 3 bases from J; bases unmatched to any gene: 6. These data belong to a study of technical replicates of blood from a handful of donors. The TCR originated in a human donor in good health. Sequenced input: T cells isolated from PBMCs. The chain employs TRBV19 and TRBJ1-2; 9 positions agree with TRBD1. This chain's CDR3 is CASSREGQGHYGYTF. The CDR3 coding sequence is TGTGCCAGTAGTAGGGAGGGACAGGGCCACTATGGCTACACCTTC.